This entry concerns a single TCR beta chain. Its antigen specificity is not known. An end of the junction does not agree with germline; a read error may underlie this. The sequencing machine was an Illumina HiSeq 2000. Multiplex PCR amplification was used to build the TCR beta chain libraries. High-throughput sequencing was used to analyze the amplified TCR beta chain products. Through fastp at Q25 and MiXCR, TCRdb rebuilt clones from the public reads, retaining in-frame beta chains. Rows with one shared CDR3 protein collapse into an entry with the most common genes and DNA. Across this sample there are tens of thousands of distinct CDR3 sequences, with approximately 28% seen only once. Of the sample, about 8% is held by the ten largest clones. The data belong to a study of breast tumors, draining lymph nodes, adjacent tissues (dated by TCRdb to between 2015 and 2016). With respect to the entire study: TCR beta repertoires were compared across tumor, adjacent nontumor tissue and axillary lymph nodes obtained from breast cancer patients. In human breast cancer, the study set out to assess how tumor, surrounding tissue and draining lymph node repertoires relate to one another and whether T cells might be exchanged between them.

The study at large found these results: The conclusion that tumor T cells originate in lymph nodes was presented as consistent with a hypothesis rather than as directly demonstrated. In luminal-like breast cancer, tumor and nontumor tissue repertoires resembled each other significantly more than in basal-like breast cancer. The data were considered consistent with the idea that most tumor T cells come from the lymph node and then expand in tumor tissue. Tumors showed preferential V and J gene usage, and their T-cell repertoire diversity fell below that of lymph nodes yet above that of nontumor tissue.

Lymph node samples came from the axillary draining lymph nodes of breast cancer patients. Per the germline V gene, LGHNA is the CDR1 and YSLEER is the CDR2. The cysteine opens and the phenylalanine closes a CDR3 of 16 amino acids. The kept DNA is CDR3 alone, 48 bases in frame from the first base. The V and J genes are TRBV4-3 and TRBJ1-6; TRBD1 could be the D gene, as 5 bases match. Sample: axillary lymph node tissue. The TCR was taken from a female donor with breast cancer. Some clones in this sample may be carry-over from other donors' samples. CDR3 loop: CACSQDLGALNSPLHF. The DNA reads as follows: TGCGCCTGCAGCCAGGATCTAGGGGCTTTGAATTCACCCCTCCACTTT.